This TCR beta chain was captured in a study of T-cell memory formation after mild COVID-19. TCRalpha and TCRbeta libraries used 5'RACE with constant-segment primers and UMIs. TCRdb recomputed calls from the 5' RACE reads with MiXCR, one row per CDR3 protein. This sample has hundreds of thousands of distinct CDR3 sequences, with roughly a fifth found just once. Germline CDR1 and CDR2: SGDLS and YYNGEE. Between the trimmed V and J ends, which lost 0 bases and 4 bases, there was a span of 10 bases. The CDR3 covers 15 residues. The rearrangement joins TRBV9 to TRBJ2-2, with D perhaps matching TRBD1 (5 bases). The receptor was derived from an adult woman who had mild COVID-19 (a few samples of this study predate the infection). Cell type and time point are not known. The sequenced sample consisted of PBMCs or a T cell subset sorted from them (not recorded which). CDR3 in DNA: TGTGCCAGCAGCGTAGAGGGGCGCCCCACCGGGGAGCTGTTTTTT. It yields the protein CASSVEGRPTGELFF.